These 10 T cell receptor beta chains were sequenced from one sample in a study of response to subunit inactivated influenza vaccine. TCRdb reprocessed the RT-PCR reads with MiXCR, giving one entry per CDR3 protein. The data show about 170,000 distinct CDR3 sequences, with about 12% seen just once and over 25% held by the top ten. These same data were also listed under a study on T cells expressing NK-cell markers. That source reports: Making the TCR beta cDNA relied on 5'RACE template switching with UMIs.

Sequencing was performed on CD8+ T cells sorted from PBMCs, taken 11 to 12 days after vaccination. The receptors stem from a man aged 50-59 years who received an inactivated influenza vaccine.

V and J are TRBV4-3 and TRBJ2-2; 11 bases align to TRBD2. The CDR3 length is 20 residues. Germline CDR1 and CDR2: LGHNA and YSLEER. Losses at the gene ends were 0 bases for V and 0 bases for J; bases not matched to a gene: 9. CDR3 in amino acids: CASSQDLVAGGLPNTGELFF. In nucleotides, the CDR3 is TGCGCCAGCAGCCAAGATTTGGTAGCGGGGGGGCTCCCGAACACCGGGGAGCTGTTTTTT.

V is TRBV28 and J is TRBJ2-5; 12 bases map to TRBD2. CDR3 length: 14 residues. V gave up 10 bases and J gave up 2 bases; unmatched junction bases: 5. CDR1 and CDR2 (germline): MDHEN, SYDVKM. In DNA form, the CDR3 reads TGTGCCATCGTTACTAGCGGGGGGCAAGAGACCCAGTACTTC. It specifies CAIVTSGGQETQYF.

This clonotype was seen only a few times. V gene TRBV6-2 or TRBV6-3 combines with J gene TRBJ2-5, with TRBD2 identical over 7 bases. The germline CDR1 and CDR2 sequences are MNHEY and SVGEGT. Trimming at V came to 0 bases and at J to 5 bases, leaving 9 bases not matched to a gene. The CDR3 spans 16 residues. The CDR3 sequence is CASSYSASSGGETQYF. CDR3 in DNA: TGTGCCAGCAGTTACTCGGCGTCTAGCGGTGGGGAGACCCAGTACTTC.

This clonotype was counted at least ten times. V and J are TRBV6-5 and TRBJ2-5; the match to TRBD1 covers 10 bases. The CDR3 covers 16 residues. Germline V gene sequence: CDR1 MNHEY, CDR2 SVGAGI. Trimming removed 0 bases from V and 0 bases from J; junction bases left unmatched: 1. CDR3 in DNA: TGTGCCAGCAGTTACTCGGACAGGGGGTACCAAGAGACCCAGTACTTC. It encodes CASSYSDRGYQETQYF.

The V call is TRBV30, the J call TRBJ1-6; no reliable D call. This CDR3 contains 13 residues. V lost 4 bases, J lost 11 bases, and 15 bases lay in between. Germline V gene data show CDR1 as GTSNPN and CDR2 as SVGIG (reference sequence). DNA of the CDR3: TGTGCCTGGAACGTAGGACCCAATCCACCCCTCCACTTT. Translating it yields CAWNVGPNPPLHF.

This chain joins TRBV29-1 and TRBJ2-2; 8 nucleotides align to TRBD1. CDR3 length: 16 amino acids. In germline, CDR1 is SQVTM, CDR2 ANQGSEA. After removal of 8 bases from V and 3 bases from J, the junction contained 14 bases not matched to a gene. The CDR3 loop is CSCLAPDRVDTGELFF. The CDR3 coding sequence is TGCAGCTGTTTGGCGCCGGACAGGGTAGACACCGGGGAGCTGTTTTTT.

This chain links TRBV11-1 with TRBJ2-1; 7 nucleotides align to TRBD2. From germline, CDR1 is SGHAT and CDR2 FQDESV (reference sequence). Losses at the gene ends were 4 bases for V and 2 bases for J; bases not matched to a gene: 14. This CDR3 has 18 residues. For the CDR3, the DNA is TGTGCCAGCAGCTCCCCCCCCACCAGGCGGGAGCCCTACAATGAGCAGTTCTTC. This encodes CASSSPPTRREPYNEQFF.

This sequence joins TRBV12-3 or TRBV12-4 and TRBJ2-3; the match to TRBD1 covers 8 bases. V shed 7 bases, J shed 2 bases, and the junction held 8 bases outside the gene matches. The CDR3 is made up of 15 amino acids. CDR3 in amino acids: CASTSGQAYTDTQYF. In nucleotides, the CDR3 is TGTGCCAGCACCTCGGGACAGGCCTACACAGATACGCAGTATTTT.

V usage is TRBV20-1 and J usage is TRBJ2-7, with TRBD2 matching over 13 bases. V gave up 1 base and J gave up 4 bases; unmatched junction bases: 1. This CDR3 region has 14 residues. Germline lookup yields CDR1 DFQATT and CDR2 SNEGSKA (reference sequence). CDR3 protein: CSARATSGRYEQYF. CDR3 nucleotide sequence: TGCAGTGCTAGAGCGACTAGCGGGAGGTACGAGCAGTACTTC.

This clonotype has only a few counts. The gene calls are TRBV11-1 and TRBJ2-6; 10 bases map to TRBD2. V shed 5 bases, J shed 4 bases, and the junction held 11 bases outside the gene matches. Germline values: CDR1 SGHAT, CDR2 FQDESV (reference sequence). The CDR3 runs to 18 residues. CDR3 sequence: CASSVSGGHQAGANVLTF. The DNA for the CDR3 is TGTGCCAGCAGCGTTAGCGGGGGGCACCAGGCAGGGGCCAACGTCCTGACTTTC.